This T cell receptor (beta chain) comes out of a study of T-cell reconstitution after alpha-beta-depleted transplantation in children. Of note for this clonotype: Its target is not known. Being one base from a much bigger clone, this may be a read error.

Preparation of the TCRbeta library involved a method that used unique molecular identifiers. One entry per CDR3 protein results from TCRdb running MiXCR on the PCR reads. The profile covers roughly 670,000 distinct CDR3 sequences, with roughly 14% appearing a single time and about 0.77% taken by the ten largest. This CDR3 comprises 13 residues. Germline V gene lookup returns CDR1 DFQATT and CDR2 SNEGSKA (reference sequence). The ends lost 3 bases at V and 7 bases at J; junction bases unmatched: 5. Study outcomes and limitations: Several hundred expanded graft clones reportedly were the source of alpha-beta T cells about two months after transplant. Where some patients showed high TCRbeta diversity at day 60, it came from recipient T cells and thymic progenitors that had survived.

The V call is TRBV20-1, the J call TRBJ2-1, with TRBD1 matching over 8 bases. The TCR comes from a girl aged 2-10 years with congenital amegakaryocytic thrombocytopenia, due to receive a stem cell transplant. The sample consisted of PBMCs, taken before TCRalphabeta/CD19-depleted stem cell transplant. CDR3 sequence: CSASPGTGNEQFF. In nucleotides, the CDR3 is TGCAGTGCTAGCCCCGGGACAGGTAATGAGCAGTTCTTC.